These T cell receptor beta chains were read from a single sample in a study of CD8+CD57+ T cells in acquired aplastic anemia. TCRdb called the reads again in MiXCR, with one record for every CDR3 protein. The profile shows roughly 280,000 distinct CDR3 sequences, 50% to 65% of them singletons. The sample consisted of sorted CD4+, CD8+, or CD8+CD57+ T cells (not recorded which) from PBMCs. These receptor sequences come from a human donor with aplastic anemia. Each CDR3 is given with its conserved first and last residue. The D gene is left open where the match is weak. The listing skips clone size in some rows; elsewhere it reads once, few, many or a size class.

cdr3_nt: TGCAGTGCTAGAGTGTCCGGACAGGACTATGGCTACACCTTC
cdr3_aa: CSARVSGQDYGYTF
v_call: TRBV20-1
clone_size: many
j_call: TRBJ1-2
cdr3_length: 14
d_call: TRBD1

cdr3_nt: TGCAGTGCTAGAGAAGCTAGCGGAGGCACAGATACGCAGTTCTTC
cdr3_aa: CSAREASGGTDTQFF
v_call: TRBV20-1
clone_size: -
j_call: TRBJ2-1
cdr3_length: 15
d_call: TRBD2

cdr3_nt: TGTGCCACCAGACCAACGGGACAGGGTAGCACCGGGGAGCTGTTTTTT
cdr3_aa: CATRPTGQGSTGELFF
v_call: TRBV24-1
clone_size: many
j_call: TRBJ2-2
cdr3_length: 16
d_call: TRBD1

cdr3_nt: TGCAGTGCGGATAGAATAGAGGAGCAGTTCTTC
cdr3_aa: CSADRIEEQFF
v_call: TRBV20-1
clone_size: -
j_call: TRBJ2-1
cdr3_length: 11
d_call: -

cdr3_nt: TGTGCCAGTAGTAACCCAGAGCGGACTGAGCAGTTCTTC
cdr3_aa: CASSNPERTEQFF
v_call: TRBV19
clone_size: -
j_call: TRBJ2-1
cdr3_length: 13
d_call: -

cdr3_nt: TGTGCCAGCAGTTCCCGGGACAGGGGGGTCTATGGCTACACCTTC
cdr3_aa: CASSSRDRGVYGYTF
v_call: TRBV6-5
clone_size: many
j_call: TRBJ1-2
cdr3_length: 15
d_call: TRBD1

cdr3_nt: TGTGCCATTTTGCGGTCGAGCTCCTACGAGCAGTACTTC
cdr3_aa: CAILRSSSYEQYF
v_call: TRBV6-1
clone_size: many
j_call: TRBJ2-7
cdr3_length: 13
d_call: -

cdr3_nt: TGTGCCAGCAGCTTAACGTATGGTCAGCCCCAGCATTTT
cdr3_aa: CASSLTYGQPQHF
v_call: TRBV7-3
clone_size: -
j_call: TRBJ1-5
cdr3_length: 13
d_call: -

cdr3_nt: TGCAGTGCTAGGATAGCGGGGGGGCCAGTGTACAATGAGCAGTATTTT
cdr3_aa: CSARIAGGPVYNEQYF
v_call: TRBV20-1
clone_size: -
j_call: TRBJ2-3
cdr3_length: 16
d_call: TRBD2

cdr3_nt: TGTGCCAGCAGCCCCCAGGACCAGATTATGGGGACTGAAGCTTTCTTT
cdr3_aa: CASSPQDQIMGTEAFF
v_call: TRBV7-9
clone_size: -
j_call: TRBJ1-1
cdr3_length: 16
d_call: -

cdr3_nt: TGTGCCAGTAGGGACAGGGGAAGAGAGACCCAGTACTTC
cdr3_aa: CASRDRGRETQYF
v_call: TRBV19
clone_size: few
j_call: TRBJ2-5
cdr3_length: 13
d_call: TRBD1

cdr3_nt: TGTGCCAGCAGCTTAGGGAGGGAAAACATTCAGTACTTC
cdr3_aa: CASSLGRENIQYF
v_call: TRBV7-2
clone_size: -
j_call: TRBJ2-4
cdr3_length: 13
d_call: -

cdr3_nt: TGTGCCAGCAGCTTAGCGTCCCAGCGGTCTGGGGCCAACGTCCTGACTTTC
cdr3_aa: CASSLASQRSGANVLTF
v_call: TRBV11-2
clone_size: many
j_call: TRBJ2-6
cdr3_length: 17
d_call: -

cdr3_nt: TGCAGTGCTAGAGTCGCGGGAAGGATGGAGACCCAGTACTTC
cdr3_aa: CSARVAGRMETQYF
v_call: TRBV20-1
clone_size: -
j_call: TRBJ2-5
cdr3_length: 14
d_call: -

cdr3_nt: TGTGCCAGCAGCTTTCGAGTCCAGGGTAGCACCGGGGAGCTGTTTTTT
cdr3_aa: CASSFRVQGSTGELFF
v_call: TRBV7-8
clone_size: medium-sized
j_call: TRBJ2-2
cdr3_length: 16
d_call: -

cdr3_nt: TGTGCCAGCAGTTGGGGGGGCGGCGGGAGAGGGAGTACCGGGGAGCTGTTTTTT
cdr3_aa: CASSWGGGGRGSTGELFF
v_call: TRBV25-1
clone_size: many
j_call: TRBJ2-2
cdr3_length: 18
d_call: -